The clone carrying this T cell receptor beta chain appeared a few times. The antigen is undetermined. The CDR3 loop spans 16 amino acids. Germline loops: CDR1 KGHSH, CDR2 LQKENI. V shed 0 bases, J shed 1 base, and the junction held 2 bases outside the gene matches. This entry is derived from a study of T cell responses to AZD1222 COVID-19 vaccine. Study-level information: Pooled samples include second doses given at about 4 or 12 weeks.

Overall study findings and caveats: Compared with day 0, the breadth and depth of the Spike-specific TCR repertoire rose significantly after two doses of AZD1222. Donors in the cohort were predominantly white British and more often female, and clonal diversity was possibly underestimated. Spike-wide coverage was observed for vaccine-associated CD4 TCRs, with dominant responses at 160-218 and 743-854.

The method was immunoSEQ multiplex PCR; TCRdb's version includes in-frame clones alone and lacks a portion of them. The sample carries 90,000 to 120,000 clones, about 87% recorded once. This TCR was recovered from an adult in good health. Sequenced here: peripheral blood, sampled on day 0 of AZD1222 vaccination. This chain uses TRBV18 with TRBJ2-2, with 7 bases aligning to TRBD2. CDR3 nucleotides: TGTGCCAGCTCACCACCGAGCGGGGTGAACACCGGGGAGCTGTTTTTT. Its translation: CASSPPSGVNTGELFF.